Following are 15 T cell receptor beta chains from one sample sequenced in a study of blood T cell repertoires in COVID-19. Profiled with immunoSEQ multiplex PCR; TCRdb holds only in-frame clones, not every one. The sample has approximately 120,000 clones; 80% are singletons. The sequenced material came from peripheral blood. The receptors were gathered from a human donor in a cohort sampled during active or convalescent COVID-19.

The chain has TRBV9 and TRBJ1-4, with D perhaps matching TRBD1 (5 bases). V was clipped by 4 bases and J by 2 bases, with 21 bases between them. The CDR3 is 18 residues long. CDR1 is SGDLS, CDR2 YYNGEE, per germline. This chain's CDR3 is CASSPGGRGGFTNEKLFF. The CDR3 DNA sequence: TGTGCCAGCAGCCCCGGAGGGAGGGGAGGGTTCACTAATGAAAAACTGTTTTTT.

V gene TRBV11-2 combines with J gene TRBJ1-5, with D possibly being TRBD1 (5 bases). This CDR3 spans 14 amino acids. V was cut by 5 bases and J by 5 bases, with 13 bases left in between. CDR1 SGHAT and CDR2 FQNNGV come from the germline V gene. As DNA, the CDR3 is TGTGCCAGCAGCAGGGGAGGGAGGGATCAGCCCCAGCATTTT. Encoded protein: CASSRGGRDQPQHF.

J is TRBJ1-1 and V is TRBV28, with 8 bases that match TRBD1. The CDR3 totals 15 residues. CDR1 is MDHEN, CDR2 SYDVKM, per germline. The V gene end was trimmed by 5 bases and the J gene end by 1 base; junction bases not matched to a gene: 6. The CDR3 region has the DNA TGTGCCAGCAGTCCATCAGGGGGCGGGAACACTGAAGCTTTCTTT. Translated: CASSPSGGGNTEAFF.

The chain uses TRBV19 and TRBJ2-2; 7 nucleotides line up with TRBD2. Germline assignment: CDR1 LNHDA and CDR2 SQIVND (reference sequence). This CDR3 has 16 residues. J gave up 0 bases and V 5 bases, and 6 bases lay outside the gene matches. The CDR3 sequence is CASSRGGLTNTGELFF. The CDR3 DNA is TGTGCCAGTAGTCGCGGGGGTCTTACGAACACCGGGGAGCTGTTTTTT.

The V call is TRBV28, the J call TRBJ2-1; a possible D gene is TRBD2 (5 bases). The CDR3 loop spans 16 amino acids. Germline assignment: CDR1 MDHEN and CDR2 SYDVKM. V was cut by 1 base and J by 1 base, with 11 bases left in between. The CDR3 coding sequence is TGTGCCAGCAGTTTATTGAGGGTCCTTTCCTACAATGAGCAGTTCTTC. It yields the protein CASSLLRVLSYNEQFF.

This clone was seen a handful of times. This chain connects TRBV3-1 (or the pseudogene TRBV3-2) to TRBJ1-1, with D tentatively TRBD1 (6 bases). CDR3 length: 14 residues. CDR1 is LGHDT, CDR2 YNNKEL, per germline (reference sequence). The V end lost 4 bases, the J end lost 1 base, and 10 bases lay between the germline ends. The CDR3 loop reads CASSRTARNTEAFF. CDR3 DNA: TGTGCCAGCAGCCGGACAGCCCGGAACACTGAAGCTTTCTTT.

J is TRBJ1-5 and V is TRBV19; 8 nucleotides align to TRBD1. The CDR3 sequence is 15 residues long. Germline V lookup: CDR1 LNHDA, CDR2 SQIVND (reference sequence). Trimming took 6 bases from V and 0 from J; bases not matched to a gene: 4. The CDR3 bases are TGTGCCAGTAGAGGGGACAGGCTTAGCAATCAGCCCCAGCATTTT. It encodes CASRGDRLSNQPQHF.

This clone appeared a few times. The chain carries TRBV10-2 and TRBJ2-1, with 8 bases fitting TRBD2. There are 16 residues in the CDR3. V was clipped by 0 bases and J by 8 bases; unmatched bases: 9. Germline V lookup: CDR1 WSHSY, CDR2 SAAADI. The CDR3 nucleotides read TGCGCCAGCAGTGAGTCGACGGGGGGGGCCTTTGATGAGCAGTTCTTC. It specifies CASSESTGGAFDEQFF.

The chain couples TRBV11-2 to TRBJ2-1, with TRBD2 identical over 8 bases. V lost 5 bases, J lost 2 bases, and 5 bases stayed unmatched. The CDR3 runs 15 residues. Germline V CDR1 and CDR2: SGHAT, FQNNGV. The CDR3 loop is CASSPIAGTYNEQFF. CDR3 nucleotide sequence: TGTGCCAGCAGCCCAATAGCGGGGACCTACAATGAGCAGTTCTTC.

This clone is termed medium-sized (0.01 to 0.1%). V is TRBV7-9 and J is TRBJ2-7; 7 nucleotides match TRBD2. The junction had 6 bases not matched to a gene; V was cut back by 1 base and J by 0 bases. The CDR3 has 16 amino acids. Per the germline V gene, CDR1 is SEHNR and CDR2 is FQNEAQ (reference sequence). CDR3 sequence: CASSLDLGLTSYEQYF. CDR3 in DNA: TGTGCCAGCAGCTTAGATTTGGGACTAACCTCCTACGAGCAGTACTTC.

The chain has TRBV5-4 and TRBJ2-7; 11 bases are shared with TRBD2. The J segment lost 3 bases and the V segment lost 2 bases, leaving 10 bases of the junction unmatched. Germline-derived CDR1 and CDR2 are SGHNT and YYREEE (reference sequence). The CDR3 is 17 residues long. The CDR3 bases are TGTGCCAGCAGCTTCCTTGGCGTCGGGACTAGCGGCTACGAGCAGTACTTC. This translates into CASSFLGVGTSGYEQYF.

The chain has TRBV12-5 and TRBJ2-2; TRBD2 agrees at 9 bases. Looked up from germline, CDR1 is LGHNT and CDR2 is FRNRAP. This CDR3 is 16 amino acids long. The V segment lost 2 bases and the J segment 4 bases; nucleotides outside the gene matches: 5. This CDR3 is CASGLKLAGATGELFF. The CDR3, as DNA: TGTGCTAGTGGTTTGAAGTTAGCGGGGGCCACCGGGGAGCTGTTTTTT.

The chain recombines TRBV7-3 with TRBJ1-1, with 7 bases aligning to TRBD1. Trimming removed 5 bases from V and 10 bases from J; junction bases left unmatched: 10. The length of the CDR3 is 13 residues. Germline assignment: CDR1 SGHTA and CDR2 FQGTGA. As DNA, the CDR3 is TGTGCCAGCAGCATTCAGACAGGGAGTAGAGCTTTCTTT. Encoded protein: CASSIQTGSRAFF.

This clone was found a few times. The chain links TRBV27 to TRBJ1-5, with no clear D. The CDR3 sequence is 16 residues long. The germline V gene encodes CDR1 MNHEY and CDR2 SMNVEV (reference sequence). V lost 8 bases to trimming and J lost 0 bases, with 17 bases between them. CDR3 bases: TGTGCCAGCCAGCCTAGAGCCTCGTATAGCAATCAGCCCCAGCATTTT. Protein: CASQPRASYSNQPQHF.

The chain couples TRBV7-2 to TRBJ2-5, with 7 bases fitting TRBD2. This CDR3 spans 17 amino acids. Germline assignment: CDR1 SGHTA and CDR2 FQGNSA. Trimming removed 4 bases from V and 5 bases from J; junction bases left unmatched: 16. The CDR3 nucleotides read TGTGCCAGCAGCTCCCCCCTTCAGGCTAGCGGATATGAGACCCAGTACTTC. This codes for CASSSPLQASGYETQYF.